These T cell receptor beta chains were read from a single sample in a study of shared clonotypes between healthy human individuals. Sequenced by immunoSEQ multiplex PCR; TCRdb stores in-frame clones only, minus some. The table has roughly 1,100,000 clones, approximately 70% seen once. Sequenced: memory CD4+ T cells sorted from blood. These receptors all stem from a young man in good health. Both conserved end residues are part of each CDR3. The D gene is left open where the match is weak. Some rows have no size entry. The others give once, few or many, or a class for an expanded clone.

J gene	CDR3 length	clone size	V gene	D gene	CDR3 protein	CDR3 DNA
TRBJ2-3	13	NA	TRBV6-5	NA	CASTTPVGDTQYF	TGTGCCAGCACTACGCCCGTAGGAGATACGCAGTATTTT
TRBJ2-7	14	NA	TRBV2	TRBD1	CASSGQGWDSEQYF	TGTGCCAGCAGTGGACAGGGGTGGGACTCCGAGCAGTACTTC
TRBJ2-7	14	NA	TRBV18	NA	CASSPPPGQLEQYF	TGTGCCAGCTCACCACCACCTGGACAGTTAGAGCAGTACTTC
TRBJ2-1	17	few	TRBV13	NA	CASSLDRLAIGTGEQFF	TGTGCCAGCAGCTTAGACCGTCTAGCTATTGGAACAGGTGAGCAGTTCTTC
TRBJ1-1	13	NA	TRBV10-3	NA	CATTDDLGTEAFF	TGTGCCACCACGGACGACCTGGGCACTGAAGCTTTCTTT
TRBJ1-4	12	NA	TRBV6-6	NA	CATDSPNEKLFF	TGTGCCACGGACAGCCCGAATGAAAAACTGTTTTTT
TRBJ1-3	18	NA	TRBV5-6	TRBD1	CASRTRDRSPRVGNTIYF	TGTGCCAGCAGGACCCGGGACAGAAGTCCGCGCGTCGGAAACACCATATATTTT
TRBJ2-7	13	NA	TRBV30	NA	CAWSGAMLYEQYF	TGTGCCTGGAGCGGGGCGATGCTCTACGAGCAGTACTTC
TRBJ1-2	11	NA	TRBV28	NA	CASNTWGGYTF	TGTGCCAGCAACACATGGGGAGGCTACACCTTC
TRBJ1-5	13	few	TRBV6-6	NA	CASSYAYNQPQHF	TGTGCCAGCAGTTACGCCTACAATCAGCCCCAGCATTTT
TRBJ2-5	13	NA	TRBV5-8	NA	CASSPTWVETQYF	TGTGCCAGCAGCCCGACCTGGGTGGAGACCCAGTACTTC
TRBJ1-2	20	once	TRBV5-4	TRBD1	CASSFLQGETIRLGYSGYTF	TGTGCCAGCAGCTTTCTTCAGGGGGAGACTATCCGGTTAGGGTACTCTGGCTACACCTTC
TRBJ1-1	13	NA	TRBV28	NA	CASSRLANTEAFF	TGTGCCAGCAGCCGCCTGGCGAACACTGAAGCTTTCTTT
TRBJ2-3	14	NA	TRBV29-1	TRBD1	CSVVGQGFTDTQYF	TGCAGCGTTGTGGGACAGGGTTTTACAGATACGCAGTATTTT
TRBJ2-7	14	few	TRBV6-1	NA	CATEGLLHSYEQYF	TGTGCCACCGAGGGACTCCTACATTCCTACGAGCAGTACTTC
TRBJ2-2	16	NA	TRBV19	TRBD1	CASSSRGQASAGELFF	TGTGCCAGTAGTAGCAGGGGGCAGGCGTCCGCCGGGGAGCTGTTTTTT